Each of the 26 T cell receptor beta chains below was sequenced from the same sample in a study of immune heterogeneity within non-small cell lung tumors. Bulk tumor genomic DNA, roughly 590 ng per sample, was used as template. Spaced far apart, several biopsies were taken from each primary tumor during surgery. Curative operations were performed on patients who had untreated, newly diagnosed non-small cell lung cancer. For the TCR beta CDR3, multiplex PCR with 32 V and 13 J primers performed the amplification. From the multiplex PCR reads, TCRdb called clonotypes with MiXCR, one entry per CDR3 protein. The sample has 14,000 to 15,000 distinct CDR3 sequences; about 30% are singletons. Material for sequencing was lung tumor tissue. These receptors were taken from a man aged 35 to 55 with non-small cell lung cancer.

This clonotype is categorized as medium-sized (0.01 to 0.1%). This chain uses TRBV6-1 with TRBJ2-2, with D unclear. Germline V gene data show CDR1 as MNHNS and CDR2 as SASEGT. There are 14 residues in the CDR3. The V and J ends lost 5 bases and 1 base respectively, with 8 bases between them. CDR3 sequence reads: CASSPRRNTGELFF. The CDR3 nucleotides read TGTGCCAGCAGTCCACGCAGGAACACCGGGGAGCTGTTTTTT.

This clonotype was observed many times. The chain combines TRBV27 with TRBJ2-7, with unresolved D. V shed 3 bases and J shed 5 bases, with 11 bases lying between them. The germline CDR1 and CDR2 sequences are MNHEY and SMNVEV (reference sequence). The CDR3 has 13 amino acids. The CDR3 nucleotides read TGTGCCAGCAGTTTGAAGGGTGGCCACGAGCAGTACTTC. It codes for CASSLKGGHEQYF.

This clonotype was recorded many times. This chain links TRBV11-2 with TRBJ1-6; 9 nucleotides align to TRBD1. CDR1 and CDR2 (germline): SGHAT, FQNNGV. The CDR3 extends over 14 amino acids. The junction had 2 bases not matched to a gene; V was cut back by 5 bases and J by 6 bases. The CDR3 spells CASSPGQGNSPLHF. The CDR3 bases are TGTGCCAGCAGCCCGGGACAGGGTAATTCACCCCTCCACTTT.

This clonotype has ten or more counts. The chain employs TRBV6-4 and TRBJ2-1; the D gene is possibly TRBD1 (7 bases). Germline CDR1 and CDR2: MRHNA and SNTAGT. The CDR3 length is 14 residues. Trimming removed 4 bases at V and 8 bases at J, with 15 bases between. The CDR3 DNA sequence: TGTGCCAGCAGTGCACTAGCTCAGGGGGATGAGCAGTTCTTC. Residues: CASSALAQGDEQFF.

This clonotype was observed a handful of times. The CDR3 nucleotides read TGTGCCACCAGTGAGCAGGATTCTGGCTACACCTTC. It translates to CATSEQDSGYTF. This chain joins TRBV24-1 and TRBJ1-2; D not resolved. This CDR3 is built from 12 residues. V dropped 4 bases and J dropped 7 bases, with 9 bases sitting between them. Germline assignment: CDR1 KGHDR and CDR2 SFDVKD.

In this sample, this clonotype turned up many times. The chain is built from TRBV10-1 and TRBJ2-3, with D unresolved. The V gene's germline CDR1 is WNHNN and CDR2 SYGVQD (reference sequence). The CDR3 covers 15 residues. V was cut by 3 bases and J by 0 bases, with 10 bases left in between. CDR3 nucleotide sequence: TGCGCCAGCAGTGAAAAGGCCTTGAGCACAGATACGCAGTATTTT. It specifies CASSEKALSTDTQYF.

This clonotype has just a few counts. The chain recombines TRBV3-1 with TRBJ1-1; 7 bases align to TRBD1. Unmatched junction bases numbered 1, after V lost 5 bases and J lost 4 bases. The length of the CDR3 is 12 residues. Germline CDR1 is LGHDT and CDR2 is YNNKEL (reference sequence). Here the CDR3 reads CASSRQGTEAFF. CDR3 bases: TGTGCCAGCAGCAGACAGGGCACTGAAGCTTTCTTT.

This clonotype was seen many times. The chain uses TRBV19 and TRBJ1-5; TRBD1 might be the D (6 bases). The CDR3 contains 14 residues. CDR1 LNHDA and CDR2 SQIVND come from the germline V gene (reference sequence). Trimming took off 5 bases at V and 5 bases at J, with 13 bases between the two ends. In nucleotides, the CDR3 is TGTGCCAGTAGTCGGGCCTACAGGGATCAGCCCCAGCATTTT. This sequence encodes CASSRAYRDQPQHF.

The V gene is TRBV10-2, the J gene TRBJ2-7; D unresolved. This CDR3 is built from 12 residues. Germline CDR1 reads WSHSY; CDR2 reads SAAADI. V dropped 7 bases and J dropped 6 bases, with 13 bases sitting between them. CDR3 sequence: CASTPPGPEQYF. DNA for the CDR3: TGCGCCAGCACCCCACCCGGGCCCGAGCAGTACTTC.

Regarding this clonotype: The germline gene is not matched at one end of the junction; a read error may be the cause. The J gene is TRBJ2-1, the V gene TRBV7-3; 9 bases are shared with TRBD1. CDR3 length equals 14 residues. Germline V gene data show CDR1 as SGHTA and CDR2 as FQGTGA. The CDR3 loop reads CASSPGQGYNEQSF. The DNA for the CDR3 is TGTGCCAGCAGTCCGGGACAGGGATACAATGAGCAGTCCTTC.

This clonotype was picked up a small number of times. One base away lies a much larger clone, so this may be a sequencing read error. V and J are TRBV7-2 and TRBJ2-3; weak D call: TRBD2 (6 bases). The V gene's germline CDR1 is SGHTA and CDR2 FQGNSA. CDR3 length: 15 residues. This CDR3 is CASSLDPGAQDTQCF. CDR3 in DNA: TGTGCCAGCAGCTTAGACCCGGGAGCGCAGGATACGCAGTGTTTT.

By its share, this clonotype is medium-sized. V and J are TRBV30 and TRBJ1-2; 10 bases agree with TRBD1. The CDR3 sequence is 16 residues long. Germline CDR1 GTSNPN, CDR2 SVGIG (reference sequence). The V and J ends lost 3 bases and 0 bases, in that order; junction bases with no gene match: 7. The CDR3 bases are TGTGCCTGGAGCCGGGACAGGGGAGGCTCTAACTATGGCTACACCTTC. Its protein is CAWSRDRGGSNYGYTF.

This chain connects TRBV3-1 to TRBJ2-3; D is undetermined. The CDR3 runs to 15 residues. V shed 1 base and J shed 0 bases, with 8 bases lying between them. The germline CDR1 and CDR2 sequences are LGHDT and YNNKEL (reference sequence). CDR3 in DNA: TGTGCCAGCAGCCAAGTTGGGCAAAGCACAGATACGCAGTATTTT. It encodes CASSQVGQSTDTQYF.

A note on this clonotype: One junction end does not reproduce the germline sequence, and a read error may be involved. This chain connects TRBV19 to TRBJ2-1, with 8 bases aligning to TRBD1. Looked up from germline, CDR1 is LNHDA and CDR2 is SQIVND (reference sequence). The CDR3 is made up of 16 amino acids. The CDR3 reads CASSGGTGWIYNEQLF. DNA of the CDR3: TGTGCCAGTAGTGGAGGGACAGGATGGATTTACAATGAGCAGCTCTTC. The full variable domain, its missing parts supplied by reference TRBV19 and TRBJ2-1, is DGGITQSPKYLFRKEGQNVTLSCEQNLNHDAMYWYRQDPGQGLRLIYYSQIVNDFQKGDIAEGYSVSREKKESFPLTVTSAQKNPTAFYLCASSGGTGWIYNEQLFGPGTRLTVL.

Relative to its sample, this clonotype is medium-sized. The V and J genes are TRBV12-3 or TRBV12-4 and TRBJ2-3; perhaps TRBD2 as D (6 bases). The V end was cut by 2 bases, the J end by 3 bases, with 6 bases between. The CDR3 runs 13 residues. The CDR3 coding sequence is TGTGCCAGCAGTTTAAGCGGGACAGATACGCAGTATTTT. This encodes CASSLSGTDTQYF.

In regard to this clonotype: This may be a read error, as it is one base from a much larger clone. The CDR3 coding sequence is TGCAGCGTTGAAGCCGGGTCGGGGGGGGGGCAGTTCTTC. It is translated as CSVEAGSGGGQFF. This chain links TRBV29-1 with TRBJ2-1; 8 bases match TRBD2. V lost 1 base to trimming and J lost 12 bases; unmatched junction nucleotides: 8. The CDR3 is made up of 13 amino acids. Germline V gives CDR1 SQVTM, CDR2 ANQGSEA.

With respect to this clonotype: A much larger clone sits a single nucleotide away, making a read error possible. V is TRBV20-1 and J is TRBJ2-7; 10 bases align to TRBD1. CDR3 length: 15 amino acids. The junction had 9 bases not matched to a gene; V was cut back by 4 bases and J by 3 bases. The germline V gene has CDR1 DFQATT and CDR2 SNEGSKA (reference sequence). CDR3 DNA: TGCAGTGCTAAAGATAGTAGGACAGGGGGCTACGAGCAGTACTTC. Translation: CSAKDSRTGGYEQYF.

This clonotype rates as medium-sized. The genes are TRBV11-2 and TRBJ1-2; D is ambiguous. V lost 5 bases and J lost 1, with 11 bases in between. CDR3 length: 14 amino acids. Per germline, CDR1 SGHAT and CDR2 FQNNGV. The CDR3 here is CASSRAQLNYGYTF. The DNA of the CDR3 is TGTGCCAGCAGCCGAGCCCAGCTTAACTATGGCTACACCTTC. Drawing the rest from reference TRBV11-2 and TRBJ1-2, the complete variable domain is EAGVAQSPRYKIIEKRQSVAFWCNPISGHATLYWYQQILGQGPKLLIQFQNNGVVDDSQLPKDRFSAERLKGVDSTLKIQPAKLEDSAVYLCASSRAQLNYGYTFGSGTRLTVV.

By share, this clonotype counts as medium-sized. The chain has TRBV7-2 and TRBJ1-5; D unresolved. There are 12 residues in the CDR3. Germline-derived CDR1 and CDR2 are SGHTA and FQGNSA. The V end was cut by 2 bases, the J end by 5 bases, with 4 bases between. In nucleotides, the CDR3 is TGTGCCAGCAGCTTAACTGATCAGCCCCAGCATTTT. This codes for CASSLTDQPQHF.

A word on this clonotype: This may come from a read error, since a much larger clone is one base off. V and J are TRBV20-1 and TRBJ2-5, with a weak D call TRBD1 (5 bases). Per the germline V gene, CDR1 is DFQATT and CDR2 is SNEGSKA (reference sequence). The CDR3 is made up of 14 amino acids. V lost 3 bases and J lost 7, with 18 bases in between. The DNA for the CDR3 is TGCAGTGCTAGCCCTTCCAGGGTCCCTCGGACCCAGTACTTC. Translation gives CSASPSRVPRTQYF.

In its sample, this clonotype ranks as medium-sized. This chain connects TRBV19 to TRBJ2-1; TRBD2 is a possible D gene (5 bases). This CDR3 comprises 16 residues. Looked up from germline, CDR1 is LNHDA and CDR2 is SQIVND (reference sequence). Trimming took off 6 bases at V and 2 bases at J, with 17 bases between the two ends. This CDR3 reads CASSFLLAEPYNEQFF. CDR3 coding DNA: TGTGCCAGTAGCTTTCTCCTAGCAGAGCCCTACAATGAGCAGTTCTTC.

Concerning this clonotype itself: One base away lies a much larger clone, so this may be a sequencing read error. The chain uses TRBV6-1 and TRBJ1-2, with D hard to call. Germline V CDR1 and CDR2: MNHNS, SASEGT. With 6 bases removed from V and 4 bases from J, the gap between germline ends came to 12 bases. The CDR3 has 13 amino acids. DNA of the CDR3: TGTGCCAGCAGCAATACATGGGGCTATGGCTACACCTTC. Its translation is CASSNTWGYGYTF.

In regard to this clonotype: A much larger clonotype is one base distant, so this may be a read error. J is TRBJ1-1 and V is TRBV14, with D possibly matching TRBD1 (6 bases). CDR1 and CDR2 from the germline V gene are SGHDN and FVKESK. V lost 7 bases to trimming and J lost 3 bases, with 12 bases between them. This CDR3 is 13 amino acids long. This chain's CDR3 is CASNRQVDTEAFF. In DNA, the CDR3 is TGTGCCAGCAATCGACAGGTCGACACTGAAGCTTTCTTT.

Details on this clonotype: The germline gene is not matched at one end of the junction; a read error may be the cause. The V call is TRBV6-1, the J call TRBJ1-4; D may be TRBD1 (6 bases). CDR3 size: 16 residues. Germline assignment: CDR1 MNHNS and CDR2 SASEGT. CDR3 sequence reads: CASSARAWGLGEKLLF. For the CDR3, the DNA is TGTGCCAGCAGTGCCCGGGCGTGGGGGCTAGGTGAAAAACTGCTTTTT.

The sample holds many counts of this clonotype. The chain employs TRBV20-1 and TRBJ1-1; D is perhaps TRBD1 (5 bases). CDR1 is DFQATT and CDR2 is SNEGSKA in the germline V gene (reference sequence). This CDR3 is 14 amino acids long. Trimming took 3 bases from V and 4 from J, leaving 15 bases between them. CDR3 DNA sequence: TGCAGTGCTAGTCGAGGGGCATCGGGCACTGAAGCTTTCTTT. Its translation: CSASRGASGTEAFF.

Of note for this clonotype: A much larger clone lies a single base off, so this may be a read error. The rearrangement uses TRBV9 and TRBJ1-1, with D uncertain. The CDR3 totals 13 residues. CDR1 is SGDLS, CDR2 YYNGEE, per germline. The CDR3 DNA sequence: TGTGCCAGCATCGTAGGCCCGGGCACTGAAGCTTTCTTT. Protein: CASIVGPGTEAFF. Together with reference TRBV9 and TRBJ1-1, the CDR3 gives the full variable domain: DSGVTQTPKHLITATGQRVTLRCSPRSGDLSVYWYQQSLDQGLQFLIQYYNGEERAKGNILERFSAQQFPDLHSELNLSSLELGDSALYFCASIVGPGTEAFFGQGTRLTVV.